This T cell receptor beta chain comes out of a study of T cell repertoires in cytomegalovirus infection (dated by TCRdb to between 2018 and 2021). Looking at the study overall: Donor HLA type was relevant to the analysis, as public TCR beta signatures indicated carriage of CMV infection together with the matching HLA type. Findings and caveats that apply to the study as a whole: Cumulative frequency of public TCR beta family members discriminated carriers of CMV infection plus the relevant HLA type in this cohort and an independent roughly 330-donor cohort. The ex vivo response was dominated by HLA-C-restricted CMV-specific TCR beta clonotypes, which also provided the single most frequent clonotype in two of eight donors.

The sample was run on an Illumina HiSeq 1500. TCRdb ran its own pipeline on the public reads, namely fastp trimming at Q25 and MiXCR clone calling, and kept in-frame beta chains. Each record represents a unique CDR3 protein, reported with the most common genes and DNA among its rows. The sample table shows fewer than 550,000 distinct CDR3 sequences, and around 27% are seen once. The ten largest clones take up less than 15% of the sample. The sample holds a few counts of this clonotype. No antigen is known for it. A read error may account for a junction end that differs from germline. The CDR1 and CDR2 encoded by the germline V gene are MNHEY and SVGEGT. Its CDR3 holds 13 amino acids, cysteine through phenylalanine. Just CDR3 DNA is preserved here, 39 bases in frame from base 1.

The clonotype originates from a human donor in good health (CMV status not recorded). Some clones in this sample may be carry-over from other donors' samples. Sequencing used PBMCs. The chain is encoded by TRBV6-2 or TRBV6-3 joined to TRBJ2-7; the D gene is perhaps TRBD2, from 8 matching bases. The DNA reads as follows: TGTGCCAGCAGCGGGACAGCCAGGTTGCGGGAGGTCTTC. Its product reads: CASSGTARLREVF.